This T cell receptor (beta chain) was documented in a study of control samples from healthy donors and cancer patients. The germline V gene encodes CDR1 SGHRS and CDR2 YFSETQ. Trimming stripped 6 bases from V and 11 bases from J, with 26 bases between. The CDR3 totals 15 residues. Clones were sequenced by immunoSEQ multiplex PCR, and TCRdb holds only the in-frame ones, with some missing. The sample records under 150,000 clones, roughly 84% being singletons. The sequence came from a middle-aged man in good health. V gene TRBV5-1 combines with J gene TRBJ1-1, with a weak D call TRBD1 (6 bases). The material sequenced was blood. CDR3 DNA: TGCGCCAGCACGGGACCGGCAGGGGAATTGGGCGAGGCTTTCTTT. Its protein is CASTGPAGELGEAFF.